The source of this T cell receptor (beta chain) is a study of intratumoral heterogeneity in liver cancer. Notes on the research overall: In the full cohort of 13 to 15 patients, the median age was roughly 65 years and the majority of patients were male. The study combined RNA-seq, DNA sequencing, TCR-seq and SNP array data from multiple regions of hepatocellular carcinoma specimens to study intratumor heterogeneity. The overall cohort comprised about 70 multiregional samples from 15 or so HCC patients, with 45 to 55 tumoral and 20 or so adjacent nontumoral regions.

All patients had early-stage hepatocellular carcinoma and received no therapy before surgical resection. Sampled areas lacked macroscopic evidence of necrosis or hemorrhage. Multiple regions from a couple of patients were subjected to TCR sequencing (ImmunoSeq). Frozen resection tissue samples were collected at least 1 cm apart from each other. The N label marked samples taken from nontumoral liver tissue adjacent to the tumor. Genomic DNA was extracted from bulk tissue using the DNeasy blood and tissue kit. Here is what the overall study found, with its caveats: Limitations acknowledged by the authors included a relatively low number of patients and under-sampled representation of tumor-infiltrating lymphocytes.

This clone was observed a few times. It lacks a known antigen. No base-level quality is on record; no much larger clone is a single base apart. Using the immunoSEQ assay, the TCR beta chain CDR3 regions were sequenced from genomic DNA. Rearranged VDJ segments were amplified with primers that anneal to V and J segments. For the original study's pipeline: Clonality and richness metrics were computed with the ImmunoSeq Analyzer software. Differentially abundant clones between regions were identified using Fisher's exact test plus a beta-binomial method for added stringency. TCRdb mirrors the immuneACCESS table, restricted to in-frame sequences. Some clones are absent from its copies; in checked studies, under half trace to an unresolved V gene, and the reason for the others is unknown. V, J and clone size reflect that table, while D and trimming were determined from the DNA. This sample gives just over 20,000 clones in total; around 78% of them show up just once. The ten biggest clones cover roughly 15% of the sample.

V and J are truncated by 6 bases and 7 bases respectively, leaving an intervening sequence of 13 bases. In the germline V gene, CDR1 corresponds to MNHEY and CDR2 to SVGAGI. The CDR3 starts with the cysteine, ends with the phenylalanine, and has 14 residues. Solely the CDR3 DNA is kept, with 42 bases framed from the first base. The chain is made from TRBV6-5 and TRBJ1-6; TRBD1 is perhaps the D gene, given 5 matching bases. Sequenced material: tumor-adjacent normal tissue, taken before any cancer treatment. The clonotype comes from a woman aged 70-85 years with hepatocellular carcinoma. The nucleotide sequence reads TGTGCCAGCAGCCCCCCAGGGAACAATTCACCCCTCCACTTT. It translates as CASSPPGNNSPLHF.